This record concerns one T cell receptor (beta chain) sequence. Antigen unknown. The sample originates from a study of T cells after yellow fever vaccination. The wider study: Each low-cell-number fraction was prepared by means of SMART-Seq v4 Ultra Low Input.

Overall study results and limits: Some clonotypes were seen in both the CD4 and the CD8 compartments. These made up a small share and likely arose from convergent recombination. In post-booster samples, most primary-vaccination clones reappeared (just under 98% CD4, 88% CD8).

TCRdb analysed the 5' RACE reads with MiXCR anew, one entry per CDR3 protein. The sample includes approximately 90,000 distinct CDR3 sequences, under 7% of them seen just once. V was shortened by 1 base and J by 6 bases, with 13 bases between the two germline ends. The CDR3 sequence is 16 residues long. Germline CDR1 SGHTA, CDR2 FQGTGA. The starting material was CD8+ T cells sorted from PBMCs, obtained 10 days after the yellow fever booster vaccination. The chain employs TRBV7-3 and TRBJ1-6; D may be TRBD1 (5 bases). The TCR originated in a man younger than 35 who received the YFV17D yellow fever vaccine. The CDR3 here is CASSLRGGVPNSPLHF. CDR3 nucleotide sequence: TGTGCCAGCAGCTTAAGGGGGGGAGTTCCTAATTCACCCCTCCACTTT.